This TCR beta chain is from a study of blood T cell repertoires in COVID-19. In the source study's methods: Estimation of nucleated cell counts was performed using reference gene primer amplification. The table came from immunoSEQ multiplex PCR; TCRdb's copy has only in-frame clones and leaves some out. The V and J calls and clone size were taken over from that table, and D and trimming were inferred from the DNA. The sample lists 250,000 to 300,000 clones; 85% to 90% were seen once. V lost 7 bases and J lost 0, with 9 bases in between. There are 13 residues in the CDR3. The germline CDR1 and CDR2 sequences are SGHRS and YFSETQ.

The chain employs TRBV5-1 and TRBJ2-3; D not certain. The receptor comes from a middle-aged woman who had recovered from COVID-19. Sequencing used peripheral blood. The chain's CDR3 is CASGSVSTDTQYF. For the CDR3, the DNA is TGCGCCAGCGGCTCGGTAAGCACAGATACGCAGTATTTT.